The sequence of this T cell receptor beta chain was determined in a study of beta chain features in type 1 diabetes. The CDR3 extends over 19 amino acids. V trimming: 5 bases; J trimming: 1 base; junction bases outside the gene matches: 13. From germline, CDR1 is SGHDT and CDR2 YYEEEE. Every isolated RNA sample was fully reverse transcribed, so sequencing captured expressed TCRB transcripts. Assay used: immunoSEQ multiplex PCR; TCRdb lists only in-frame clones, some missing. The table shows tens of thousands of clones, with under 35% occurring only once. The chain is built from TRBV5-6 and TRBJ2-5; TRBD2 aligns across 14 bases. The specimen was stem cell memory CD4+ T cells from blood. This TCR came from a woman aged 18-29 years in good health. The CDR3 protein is CASSHRLAGGPIVQETQYF. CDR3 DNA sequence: TGTGCCAGCAGTCACCGACTAGCGGGGGGGCCTATCGTCCAAGAGACCCAGTACTTC.